This TCR beta chain appears in the sequencing data of a study of cytomegalovirus exposure and HLA in healthy donors. Study results and limitations: Reports described diagnosis of cytomegalovirus status by the classifier as highly specific and sensitive. The study put 160 or so TCR beta chains on its list as cytomegalovirus-associated. The dataset shows that most TCR sequences were rare, while some public TCRs occurred in many donors.

Here immunoSEQ multiplex PCR was the method, and the copy in TCRdb shows in-frame clones only, minus some. The sample has tens of thousands of clones; approximately 93% are singletons. The CDR3 has 13 amino acids. Trimming left V 4 bases short and J 3 bases short, with 10 bases between. The V gene's germline CDR1 is KGHSH and CDR2 LQKENI. To note about this clone: The target antigen is unknown.

V is TRBV18 and J is TRBJ2-7, with D possibly matching TRBD1 (5 bases). This TCR came from a woman in her 30s in good health and CMV-seronegative. The sequencing sample was made of PBMCs. As DNA, the CDR3 is TGTGCCAGCTCACGCACCGACAGCTACGAGCAGTACTTC. This encodes CASSRTDSYEQYF.